These 8 T cell receptor beta chains came from one sample sequenced in a study of T cell responses to AZD1222 COVID-19 vaccine (dated by TCRdb to the early 2020s). The library was built by means of the immunoSEQ multiplex PCR assay. This immuneACCESS table, as held by TCRdb, lists in-frame sequences with V and J called but not all clones. Of the missing ones, under half trace to an unresolved V gene in checked studies; the others have no known cause. For this sample there are 150,000 to 180,000 clones; around nine tenths appear just once. Together, the top ten hold about 1.4% of the sample. The sample's time point, from its label and the paper: about 28 days (+/-7) after the second vaccine dose. The sequences come from peripheral blood, collected 28 days after the second AZD1222 dose. These receptors came from an adult who received the AZD1222 COVID-19 vaccine.

This chain uses TRBV7-2 with TRBJ1-1; 8 bases map to TRBD1. The ends lost 8 bases at V and 5 bases at J; junction bases unmatched: 7. The CDR3 totals 13 residues. The germline V gene encodes CDR1 SGHTA and CDR2 FQGNSA. CDR3 sequence reads: CASGDRGRTEAFF. The CDR3 DNA reads TGTGCCAGCGGCGACAGGGGACGGACTGAAGCTTTCTTT.

This sequence joins TRBV11-1 and TRBJ1-5, with 7 bases lining up with TRBD1. Unmatched junction bases numbered 4, after V lost 6 bases and J lost 5 bases. The CDR3 extends over 13 amino acids. Looked up from germline, CDR1 is SGHAT and CDR2 is FQDESV (reference sequence). The CDR3 reads CASSQDRHQPQHF. The CDR3 nucleotides are TGTGCCAGCAGTCAGGACAGGCATCAGCCCCAGCATTTT. The full variable domain, with the rest looked up from reference TRBV11-1 and TRBJ1-5, is EAEVAQSPRYKITEKSQAVAFWCDPISGHATLYWYRQILGQGPELLVQFQDESVVDDSQLPKDRFSAERLKGVDSTLKIQPAELGDSAMYLCASSQDRHQPQHFGDGTRLSIL.

The chain employs TRBV7-9 and TRBJ2-2, with a tentative D call TRBD2 (5 bases). The length of the CDR3 is 16 residues. The V and J ends lost 0 bases and 0 bases respectively, with 8 bases between them. In germline, CDR1 is SEHNR, CDR2 FQNEAQ (reference sequence). The CDR3 region is CASSLAGVTNTGELFF. CDR3 in DNA: TGTGCCAGCAGCTTAGCCGGGGTAACGAACACCGGGGAGCTGTTTTTT. The full variable domain, rest sourced from reference TRBV7-9 and TRBJ2-2, is DTGVSQNPRHKITKRGQNVTFRCDPISEHNRLYWYRQTLGQGPEFLTYFQNEAQLEKSRLLSDRFSAERPKGSFSTLEIQRTEQGDSAMYLCASSLAGVTNTGELFFGEGSRLTVL.

Only one count was recorded for this clone. The same CDR3 is also encoded by other DNA sequences in this sample. V is TRBV12-3 or TRBV12-4 and J is TRBJ1-1; D not certain. CDR3 size: 11 residues. The V end was cut by 2 bases, the J end by 4 bases, with 2 bases between. CDR3 in amino acids: CASSLSTEAFF. As DNA, the CDR3 is TGTGCCAGCAGTTTAAGCACTGAAGCTTTCTTT.

The J gene is TRBJ1-1, the V gene TRBV6-5; 11 nucleotides agree with TRBD1. The V segment lost 6 bases and the J segment 4 bases; nucleotides outside the gene matches: 4. The germline V gene has CDR1 MNHEY and CDR2 SVGAGI. This CDR3 region has 14 residues. CDR3 loop: CASRPGTGGTEAFF. CDR3 sequence (DNA): TGTGCCAGCAGGCCCGGGACAGGGGGCACTGAAGCTTTCTTT.

The rearrangement uses TRBV20-1 and TRBJ2-1; D is perhaps TRBD1 (6 bases). V gave up 3 bases and J gave up 4 bases, with 13 bases separating them. Germline V gives CDR1 DFQATT, CDR2 SNEGSKA (reference sequence). CDR3 length equals 14 residues. This CDR3 is CSASPGHSYNEQFF. The CDR3 DNA reads as TGCAGTGCTAGTCCGGGACACTCTTACAATGAGCAGTTCTTC.

For this clone: The same CDR3 is also encoded by other DNA sequences in this sample. This chain joins TRBV18 and TRBJ2-1; possibly TRBD1 or TRBD2 for D (5 bases each). CDR1 and CDR2 (germline): KGHSH, LQKENI. V lost 2 bases and J lost 0, with 5 bases in between. CDR3 length: 14 amino acids. CDR3: CASSPGGSYNEQFF. The CDR3, as DNA: TGTGCCAGCTCACCAGGGGGCTCCTACAATGAGCAGTTCTTC.

This chain joins TRBV30 and TRBJ1-2, with TRBD1 matching 7 bases. CDR3 size: 13 residues. V trimming: 3 bases; J trimming: 8 bases; junction bases outside the gene matches: 9. Per the germline V gene, CDR1 is GTSNPN and CDR2 is SVGIG (reference sequence). The CDR3 spells CAWSLYRGGGYTF. The CDR3 coding sequence is TGTGCCTGGAGCCTATACAGGGGAGGAGGCTACACCTTC.